This T cell receptor beta chain stems from a study of T cells and Merkel cell carcinoma outcomes. Study-level results: Repertoire plus T-cell density reportedly predicted Merkel cell carcinoma outcomes.

V lost 0 bases to trimming and J lost 11 bases, with 17 bases between them. The CDR3 runs 15 residues. The germline CDR1 and CDR2 sequences are LNHNV and YYDKDF (reference sequence). This clone was counted once. As yet, its antigen is unknown. Sequenced by immunoSEQ multiplex PCR; TCRdb stores in-frame clones only, minus some. The table has 9,000 to 10,000 clones, around four fifths seen once. This TCR was sampled from a human donor with Merkel cell carcinoma. The source material was tumor tissue from Merkel cell carcinoma. The chain carries TRBV15 and TRBJ1-5, with a tentative D call TRBD1 (5 bases). Here the CDR3 reads CATSRDYKGQMSQHF. The CDR3 DNA sequence: TGTGCCACCAGCAGAGATTACAAGGGGCAGATGTCCCAGCATTTT.